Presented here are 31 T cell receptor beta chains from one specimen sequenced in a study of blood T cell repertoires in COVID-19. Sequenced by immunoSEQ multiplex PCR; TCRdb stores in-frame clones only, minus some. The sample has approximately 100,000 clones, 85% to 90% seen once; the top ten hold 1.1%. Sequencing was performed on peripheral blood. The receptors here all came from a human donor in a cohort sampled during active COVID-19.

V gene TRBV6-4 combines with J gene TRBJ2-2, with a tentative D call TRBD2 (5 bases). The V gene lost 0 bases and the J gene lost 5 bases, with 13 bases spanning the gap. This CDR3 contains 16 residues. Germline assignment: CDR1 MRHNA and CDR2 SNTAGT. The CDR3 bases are TGTGCCAGCAGTGACTCGGCAGGACTCCCGACCGGGGAGCTGTTTTTT. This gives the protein CASSDSAGLPTGELFF.

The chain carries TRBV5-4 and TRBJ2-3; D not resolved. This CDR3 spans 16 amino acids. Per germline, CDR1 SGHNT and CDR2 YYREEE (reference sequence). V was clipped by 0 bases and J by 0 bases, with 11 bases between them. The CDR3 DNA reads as TGTGCCAGCAGCTTGGAACAGCTTCCTAGCACAGATACGCAGTATTTT. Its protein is CASSLEQLPSTDTQYF.

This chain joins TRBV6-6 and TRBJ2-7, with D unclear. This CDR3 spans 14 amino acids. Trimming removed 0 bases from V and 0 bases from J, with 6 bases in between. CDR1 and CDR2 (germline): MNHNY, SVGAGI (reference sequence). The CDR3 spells CASSYSAVSYEQYF. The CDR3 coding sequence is TGTGCCAGCAGTTACTCGGCAGTCTCCTACGAGCAGTACTTC.

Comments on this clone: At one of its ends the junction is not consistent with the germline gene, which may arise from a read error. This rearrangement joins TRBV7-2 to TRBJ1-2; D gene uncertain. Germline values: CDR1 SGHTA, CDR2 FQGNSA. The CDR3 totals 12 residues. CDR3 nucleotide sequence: TGTGCCAGCAGTGAACCGAGCCTCCCTGATTCCTTC. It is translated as CASSEPSLPDSF.

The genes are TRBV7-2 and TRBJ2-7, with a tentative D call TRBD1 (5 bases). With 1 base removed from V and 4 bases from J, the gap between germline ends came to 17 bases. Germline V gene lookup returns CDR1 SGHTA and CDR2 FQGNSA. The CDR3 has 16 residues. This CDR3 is CASSLDNRRVGYEQYF. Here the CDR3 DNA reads TGTGCCAGCAGCTTAGACAATCGCAGGGTAGGGTACGAGCAGTACTTC.

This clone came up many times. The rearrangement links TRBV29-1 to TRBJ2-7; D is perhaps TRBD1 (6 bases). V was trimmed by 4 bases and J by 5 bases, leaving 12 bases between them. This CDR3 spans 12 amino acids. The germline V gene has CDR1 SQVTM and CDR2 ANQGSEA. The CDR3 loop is CSVVGTSDEQYF. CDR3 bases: TGCAGCGTTGTGGGGACATCGGACGAGCAGTACTTC.

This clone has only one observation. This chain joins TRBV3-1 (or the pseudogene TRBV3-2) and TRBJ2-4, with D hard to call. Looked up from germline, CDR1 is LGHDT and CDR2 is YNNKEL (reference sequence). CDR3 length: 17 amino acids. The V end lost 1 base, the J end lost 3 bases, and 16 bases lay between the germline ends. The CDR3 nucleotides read TGTGCCAGCAGCCAAGGCCGGTTGACGGGTAGCAAAAACATTCAGTACTTC. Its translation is CASSQGRLTGSKNIQYF.

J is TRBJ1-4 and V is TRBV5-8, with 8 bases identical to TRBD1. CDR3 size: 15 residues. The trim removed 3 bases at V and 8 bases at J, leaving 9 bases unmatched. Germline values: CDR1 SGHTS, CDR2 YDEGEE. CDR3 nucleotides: TGTGCCAGCAGCTCCCTTCTTGACAGGGGAGAAAAACTGTTTTTT. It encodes CASSSLLDRGEKLFF.

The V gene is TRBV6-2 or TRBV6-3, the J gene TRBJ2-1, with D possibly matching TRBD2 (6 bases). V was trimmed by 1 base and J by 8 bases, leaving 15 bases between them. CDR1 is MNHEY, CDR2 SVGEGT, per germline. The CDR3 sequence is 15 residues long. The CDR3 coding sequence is TGTGCCAGCAGTTACTGGGCGGGGACGGTCGATGAGCAGTTCTTC. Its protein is CASSYWAGTVDEQFF.

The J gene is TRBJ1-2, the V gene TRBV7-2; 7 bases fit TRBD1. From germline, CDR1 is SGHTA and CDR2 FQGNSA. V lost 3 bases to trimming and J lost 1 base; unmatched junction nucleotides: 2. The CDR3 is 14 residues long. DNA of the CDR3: TGTGCCAGCAGCTTCCGACAGGGTAACTATGGCTACACCTTC. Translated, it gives CASSFRQGNYGYTF. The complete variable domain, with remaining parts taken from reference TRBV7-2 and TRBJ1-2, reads GAGVSQSPSNKVTEKGKDVELRCDPISGHTALYWYRQSLGQGLEFLIYFQGNSAPDKSGLPSDRFSAERTGGSVSTLTIQRTQQEDSAVYLCASSFRQGNYGYTFGSGTRLTVV.

The CDR3 region has the DNA TGTGCCAGCAGTTACACCTCCGGGACAGGCAAATCCAACACTGAAGCTTTCTTT. Protein: CASSYTSGTGKSNTEAFF. The chain joins TRBV6-7 to TRBJ1-1, with 8 nucleotides matching TRBD1. TRBV6-7 is designated an ORF whose function remains uncertain. Trimming removed 2 bases from V and 2 bases from J; junction bases left unmatched: 13. This CDR3 spans 18 amino acids.

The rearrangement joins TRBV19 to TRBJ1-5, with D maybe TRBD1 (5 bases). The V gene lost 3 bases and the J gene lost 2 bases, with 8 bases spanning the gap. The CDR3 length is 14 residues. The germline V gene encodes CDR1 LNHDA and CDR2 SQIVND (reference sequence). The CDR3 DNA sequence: TGTGCCAGTAGTATCGGGGGACGCAATCAGCCCCAGCATTTT. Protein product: CASSIGGRNQPQHF.

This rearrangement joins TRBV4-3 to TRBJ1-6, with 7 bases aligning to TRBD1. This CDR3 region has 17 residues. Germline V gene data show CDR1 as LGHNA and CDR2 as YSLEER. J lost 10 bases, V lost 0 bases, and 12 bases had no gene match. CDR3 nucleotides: TGCGCCAGCAGCCAAGAAAGGTGGGCAGGGGGGAACTCACCCCTCCACTTT. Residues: CASSQERWAGGNSPLHF.

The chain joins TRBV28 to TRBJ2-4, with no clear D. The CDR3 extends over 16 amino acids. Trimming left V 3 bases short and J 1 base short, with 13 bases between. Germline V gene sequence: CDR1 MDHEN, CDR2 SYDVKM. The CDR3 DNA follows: TGTGCCAGCAGTTTTCCAGGCCAGACGGCCAAAAACATTCAGTACTTC. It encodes CASSFPGQTAKNIQYF.

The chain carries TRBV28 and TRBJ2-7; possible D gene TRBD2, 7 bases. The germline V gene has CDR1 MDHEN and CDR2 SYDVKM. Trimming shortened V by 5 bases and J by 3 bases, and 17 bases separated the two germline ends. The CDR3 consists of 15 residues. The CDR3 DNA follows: TGTGCCAGCAGTGGGGGGGGGCTAGCGGTCTACGAGCAGTACTTC. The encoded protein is CASSGGGLAVYEQYF. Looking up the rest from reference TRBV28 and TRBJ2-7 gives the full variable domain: DVKVTQSSRYLVKRTGEKVFLECVQDMDHENMFWYRQDPGLGLRLIYFSYDVKMKEKGDIPEGYSVSREKKERFSLILESASTNQTSMYLCASSGGGLAVYEQYFGPGTRLTVT.

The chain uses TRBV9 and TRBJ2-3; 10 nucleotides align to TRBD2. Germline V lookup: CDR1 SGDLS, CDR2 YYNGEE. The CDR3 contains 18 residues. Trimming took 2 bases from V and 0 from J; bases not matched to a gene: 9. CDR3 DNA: TGTGCCAGCAGCGTTGGACTAGCGGTTACCGCTAGCACAGATACGCAGTATTTT. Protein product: CASSVGLAVTASTDTQYF.

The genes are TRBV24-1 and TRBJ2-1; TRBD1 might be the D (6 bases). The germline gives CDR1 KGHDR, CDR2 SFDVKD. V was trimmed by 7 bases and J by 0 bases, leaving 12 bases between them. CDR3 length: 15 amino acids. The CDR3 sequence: CATRSGQDSYNEQFF. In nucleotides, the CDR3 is TGTGCCACCAGGTCGGGACAAGACTCCTACAATGAGCAGTTCTTC.

This chain's CDR3 is CASSRDRGEKLFF. In nucleotides, the CDR3 is TGTGCCAGCTCGAGGGACAGGGGTGAAAAACTGTTTTTT. The chain joins TRBV18 to TRBJ1-4; TRBD1 aligns across 10 bases. The germline gives CDR1 KGHSH, CDR2 LQKENI. The CDR3 extends over 13 amino acids. V trimming: 6 bases; J trimming: 7 bases; junction bases outside the gene matches: 2.

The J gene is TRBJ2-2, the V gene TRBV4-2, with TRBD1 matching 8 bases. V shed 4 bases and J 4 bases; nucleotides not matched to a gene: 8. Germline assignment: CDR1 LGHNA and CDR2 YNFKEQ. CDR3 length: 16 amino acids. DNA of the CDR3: TGTGCCAGCAGCCCGTGGCGGCAGGGGGCCACCGGGGAGCTGTTTTTT. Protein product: CASSPWRQGATGELFF.

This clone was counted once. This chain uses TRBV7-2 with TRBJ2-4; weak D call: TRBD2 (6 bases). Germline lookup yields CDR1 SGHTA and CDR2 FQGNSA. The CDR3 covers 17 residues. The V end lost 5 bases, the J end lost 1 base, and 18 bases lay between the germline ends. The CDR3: CASSPHPGVMAKNIQYF. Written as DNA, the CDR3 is TGTGCCAGCAGCCCCCACCCGGGGGTGATGGCCAAAAACATTCAGTACTTC.

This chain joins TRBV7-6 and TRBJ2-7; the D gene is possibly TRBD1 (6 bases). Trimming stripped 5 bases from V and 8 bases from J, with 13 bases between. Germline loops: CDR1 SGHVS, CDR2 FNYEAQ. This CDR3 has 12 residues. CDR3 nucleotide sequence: TGTGCCAGCAGCCCGGATACAGGGAAGCAGTACTTC. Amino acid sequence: CASSPDTGKQYF.

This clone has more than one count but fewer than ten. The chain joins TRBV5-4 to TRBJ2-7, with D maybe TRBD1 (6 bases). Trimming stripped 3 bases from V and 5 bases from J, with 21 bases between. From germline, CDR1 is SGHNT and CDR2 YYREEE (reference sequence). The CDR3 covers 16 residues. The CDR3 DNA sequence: TGTGCCAGCAGCTATCGACCACAGGGAGCAGGGAACGAGCAGTACTTC. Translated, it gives CASSYRPQGAGNEQYF.

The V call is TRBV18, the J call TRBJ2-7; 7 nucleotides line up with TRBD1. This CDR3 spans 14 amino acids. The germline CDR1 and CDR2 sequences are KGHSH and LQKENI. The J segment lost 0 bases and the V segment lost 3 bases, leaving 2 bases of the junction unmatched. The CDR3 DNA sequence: TGTGCCAGCTCACCGGGACAGAGCTCCTACGAGCAGTACTTC. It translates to CASSPGQSSYEQYF.

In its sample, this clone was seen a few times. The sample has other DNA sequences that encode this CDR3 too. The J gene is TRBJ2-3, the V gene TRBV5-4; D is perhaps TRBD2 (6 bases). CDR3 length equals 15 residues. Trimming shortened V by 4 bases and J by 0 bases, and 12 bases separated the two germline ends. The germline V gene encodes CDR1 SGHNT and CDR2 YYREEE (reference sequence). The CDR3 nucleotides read TGTGCCAGCAGCAGGGAGGCGGCTAGCACAGATACGCAGTATTTT. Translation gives CASSREAASTDTQYF.

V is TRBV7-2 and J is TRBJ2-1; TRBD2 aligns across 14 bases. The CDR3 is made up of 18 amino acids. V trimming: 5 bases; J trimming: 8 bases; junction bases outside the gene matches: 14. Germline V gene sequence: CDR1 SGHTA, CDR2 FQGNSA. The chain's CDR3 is CASSQGLAGALGDYEQFF. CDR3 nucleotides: TGTGCCAGCAGCCAGGGACTAGCGGGGGCCCTTGGGGACTATGAGCAGTTCTTC.

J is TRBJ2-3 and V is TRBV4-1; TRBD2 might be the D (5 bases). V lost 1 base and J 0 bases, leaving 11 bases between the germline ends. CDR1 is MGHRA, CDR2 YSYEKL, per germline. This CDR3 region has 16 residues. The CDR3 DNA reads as TGCGCCAGCAGCCAAGCGTCAACGGGAAGCACAGATACGCAGTATTTT. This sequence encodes CASSQASTGSTDTQYF.

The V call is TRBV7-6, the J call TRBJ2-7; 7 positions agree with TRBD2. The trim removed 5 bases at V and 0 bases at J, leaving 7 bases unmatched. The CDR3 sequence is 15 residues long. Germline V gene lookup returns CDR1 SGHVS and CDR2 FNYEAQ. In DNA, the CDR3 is TGTGCCAGCAGCCCGACCGGGGGGAGCTCCTACGAGCAGTACTTC. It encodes CASSPTGGSSYEQYF.

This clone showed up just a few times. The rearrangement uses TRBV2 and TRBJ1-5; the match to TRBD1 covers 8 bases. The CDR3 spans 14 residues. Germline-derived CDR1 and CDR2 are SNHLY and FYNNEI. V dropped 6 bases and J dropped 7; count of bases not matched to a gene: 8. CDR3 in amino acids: CASSEDRQGQPQHF. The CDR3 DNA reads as TGTGCCAGCAGCGAGGACAGACAGGGGCAGCCCCAGCATTTT.

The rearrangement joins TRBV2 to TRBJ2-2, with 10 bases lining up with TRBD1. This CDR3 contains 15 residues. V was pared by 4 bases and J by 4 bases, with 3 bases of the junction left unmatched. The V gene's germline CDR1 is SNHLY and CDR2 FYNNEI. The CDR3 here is CASSGQGAATGELFF. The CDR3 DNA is TGTGCCAGCAGTGGACAGGGGGCGGCCACCGGGGAGCTGTTTTTT. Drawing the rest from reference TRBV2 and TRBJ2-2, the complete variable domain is EPEVTQTPSHQVTQMGQEVILRCVPISNHLYFYWYRQILGQKVEFLVSFYNNEISEKSEIFDDQFSVERPDGSNFTLKIRSTKLEDSAMYFCASSGQGAATGELFFGEGSRLTVL.

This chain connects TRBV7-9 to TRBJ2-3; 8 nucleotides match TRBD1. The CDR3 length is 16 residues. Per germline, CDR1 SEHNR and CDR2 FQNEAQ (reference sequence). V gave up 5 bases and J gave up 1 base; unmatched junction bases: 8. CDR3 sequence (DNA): TGTGCCAGCAGCCCCACCAAGGACAGGGGCACAGATACGCAGTATTTT. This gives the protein CASSPTKDRGTDTQYF.

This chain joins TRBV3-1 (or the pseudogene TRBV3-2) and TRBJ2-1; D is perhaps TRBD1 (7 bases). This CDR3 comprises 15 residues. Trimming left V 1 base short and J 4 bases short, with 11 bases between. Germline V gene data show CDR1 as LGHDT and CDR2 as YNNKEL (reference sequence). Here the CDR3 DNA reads TGTGCCAGCAGCCAAGGCCAGGGGGGATACAATGAGCAGTTCTTC. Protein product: CASSQGQGGYNEQFF.